Below, 26 T cell receptor beta chains from the same sample are listed, as sequenced in a study of shared clonotypes between healthy human individuals. Only in-frame clones appear in the TCRdb table, and some are missing; sequencing was by immunoSEQ multiplex PCR. Among over a million clones, 95% to 99% were seen once, and the ten largest hold less than 0.55%. Sequencing was performed on naive CD4+ T cells sorted from blood. As for subset: CD45RA+ positively selected. These receptor sequences come from a man aged 25 to 40 in good health.

The rearrangement links TRBV6-5 to TRBJ2-3, with TRBD2 as a possible D gene (5 bases). This CDR3 is 14 amino acids long. Trimming left V 3 bases short and J 2 bases short, with 9 bases between. CDR1 MNHEY and CDR2 SVGAGI come from the germline V gene. CDR3 amino acids: CASSYSGDTDTQYF. CDR3 nucleotides: TGTGCCAGCAGTTATTCCGGGGACACAGATACGCAGTATTTT.

The chain joins TRBV5-1 to TRBJ2-1; D is possibly TRBD2 (7 bases). Trimming removed 3 bases at V and 8 bases at J, with 12 bases between. The CDR3 contains 13 residues. Germline V gene lookup returns CDR1 SGHRS and CDR2 YFSETQ. DNA of the CDR3: TGCGCCAGCAGCTCGACGGGGGGCGATGAGCAGTTCTTC. Its protein product is CASSSTGGDEQFF.

This clone came up once. The CDR3 DNA is TGTGCCAGCAGTTTACGGACAGGGGTCACCGGGGAGCTGTTTTTT. Its protein is CASSLRTGVTGELFF. The chain recombines TRBV28 with TRBJ2-2; 9 positions agree with TRBD1. The CDR3 is 15 amino acids. Trimming took 2 bases from V and 4 from J; bases not matched to a gene: 2. Germline CDR1 and CDR2: MDHEN and SYDVKM.

The J gene is TRBJ2-7, the V gene TRBV14; D possibly corresponds to TRBD1 (6 bases). The V end lost 4 bases, the J end lost 7 bases, and 23 bases lay between the germline ends. Germline assignment: CDR1 SGHDN and CDR2 FVKESK. The CDR3 has 16 amino acids. The CDR3 coding sequence is TGTGCCAGCAGCCCCGGTTCAGGGGCCCCGTTTGGGGAGCAGTACTTC. It yields the protein CASSPGSGAPFGEQYF.

The chain uses TRBV6-1 and TRBJ2-3; TRBD2 agrees at 12 bases. J lost 4 bases, V lost 6 bases, and 5 bases had no gene match. This CDR3 is built from 15 residues. Germline assignment: CDR1 MNHNS and CDR2 SASEGT. CDR3 in amino acids: CASSWTSGNSDTQYF. The DNA of the CDR3 is TGTGCCAGCAGCTGGACTAGCGGGAACTCAGATACGCAGTATTTT.

A remark on this clone: Its ends do not fully match the called genes, so a read error is possible. The chain combines TRBV27 with TRBJ2-3; the match to TRBD2 covers 7 bases. The V gene's germline CDR1 is MNHEY and CDR2 SMNVEV (reference sequence). This CDR3 is built from 13 residues. The CDR3 here is CASSLTSRDTQYF. The CDR3 DNA follows: TGTGCCAGCAGTTTGACTAGCAGAGATACGCAGTATTTT.

V is TRBV19 and J is TRBJ2-2; 10 nucleotides line up with TRBD1. V trimming: 3 bases; J trimming: 6 bases; junction bases outside the gene matches: 7. In germline, CDR1 is LNHDA, CDR2 SQIVND (reference sequence). This CDR3 is 16 amino acids long. The CDR3 is CASSISGTGVSGELFF. CDR3 sequence (DNA): TGTGCCAGTAGTATTTCCGGGACAGGGGTCTCCGGGGAGCTGTTTTTT. The whole variable domain, filled in from reference TRBV19 and TRBJ2-2, reads DGGITQSPKYLFRKEGQNVTLSCEQNLNHDAMYWYRQDPGQGLRLIYYSQIVNDFQKGDIAEGYSVSREKKESFPLTVTSAQKNPTAFYLCASSISGTGVSGELFFGEGSRLTVL.

Of note for this clone: The sample carries other DNA sequences with the same CDR3. The chain combines TRBV5-1 with TRBJ1-1; D call uncertain. Germline CDR1 and CDR2: SGHRS and YFSETQ. Trimming took 0 bases from V and 3 from J, leaving 6 bases between them. This CDR3 contains 13 residues. CDR3: CASSLGGDTEAFF. In DNA, the CDR3 is TGCGCCAGCAGCTTGGGTGGTGACACTGAAGCTTTCTTT.

The rearrangement uses TRBV6-1 and TRBJ1-1; no clear D gene. The V end lost 0 bases, the J end lost 11 bases, and 7 bases lay between the germline ends. Germline CDR1 MNHNS, CDR2 SASEGT. The CDR3 totals 11 residues. DNA for the CDR3: TGTGCCAGCAGTGAAGCCTTTACGGCTTTCTTT. This sequence encodes CASSEAFTAFF.

The chain uses TRBV6-1 and TRBJ1-2; D is unclear. This CDR3 region has 15 residues. V lost 0 bases to trimming and J lost 7 bases, with 15 bases between them. Germline-derived CDR1 and CDR2 are MNHNS and SASEGT. This CDR3 reads CASSEALLPVAGYTF. CDR3 coding DNA: TGTGCCAGCAGTGAAGCGCTTCTTCCGGTCGCTGGCTACACCTTC.

Here the CDR3 DNA reads TGCAGCGTTGAAGTAAGGACAGCGGAGACCCAGTACTTC. Residues: CSVEVRTAETQYF. The chain recombines TRBV29-1 with TRBJ2-5; D might be TRBD1 (6 bases). The CDR3 consists of 13 residues. Trimming removed 1 base at V and 5 bases at J, with 11 bases between. Looked up from germline, CDR1 is SQVTM and CDR2 is ANQGSEA.

This chain joins TRBV6-5 and TRBJ1-5; possible D gene TRBD1, 6 bases. Germline CDR1 MNHEY, CDR2 SVGAGI. The CDR3 has 14 amino acids. V lost 5 bases and J 9 bases, leaving 17 bases between the germline ends. The CDR3: CASSVLGGVGPQHF. CDR3 bases: TGTGCCAGCAGTGTTTTAGGGGGGGTGGGGCCCCAGCATTTT.

The chain recombines TRBV5-1 with TRBJ2-1; TRBD2 agrees at 13 bases. Trimming removed 1 base from V and 6 bases from J; junction bases left unmatched: 4. There are 16 residues in the CDR3. Germline V gene sequence: CDR1 SGHRS, CDR2 YFSETQ. The chain's CDR3 is CASSLYTSGRANEQFF. The CDR3 nucleotides read TGCGCCAGCAGCTTGTATACTAGCGGGAGGGCCAATGAGCAGTTCTTC.

As regards this clone: This specimen includes other DNA sequences encoding the same CDR3. The chain employs TRBV5-4 and TRBJ1-1, with D possibly matching TRBD1 (6 bases). Between the trimmed V and J ends, which lost 5 bases and 2 bases, there was a span of 10 bases. The CDR3 sequence is 13 residues long. Germline-derived CDR1 and CDR2 are SGHNT and YYREEE (reference sequence). The CDR3 here is CASSRDKNTEAFF. The CDR3 bases are TGTGCCAGCAGTAGGGACAAAAACACTGAAGCTTTCTTT.

The rearrangement links TRBV6-5 to TRBJ2-5; D gene ambiguous. V was shortened by 6 bases and J by 4 bases, with 12 bases between the two germline ends. This CDR3 comprises 13 residues. The germline V gene encodes CDR1 MNHEY and CDR2 SVGAGI. The CDR3 DNA sequence: TGTGCCAGCAGAACCCCATGGGGAGAGACCCAGTACTTC. Amino acids: CASRTPWGETQYF.

This clone was seen just once. This sequence joins TRBV6-1 and TRBJ1-4; 7 bases map to TRBD1. Germline CDR1 is MNHNS and CDR2 is SASEGT. V gave up 4 bases and J gave up 1 base; unmatched junction bases: 0. There are 14 residues in the CDR3. CDR3 sequence reads: CASSGDRTNEKLFF. CDR3 DNA sequence: TGTGCCAGCAGTGGGGACAGAACTAATGAAAAACTGTTTTTT.

The V call is TRBV7-3, the J call TRBJ1-4, with D possibly being TRBD1 (5 bases). The V gene lost 4 bases and the J gene lost 7 bases, with 10 bases spanning the gap. Germline V CDR1 and CDR2: SGHTA, FQGTGA. The CDR3 runs 13 residues. CDR3 sequence: CASSSGVGEKLFF. The CDR3 nucleotides are TGTGCCAGCAGCTCGGGGGTCGGTGAAAAACTGTTTTTT.

The rearrangement links TRBV27 to TRBJ2-7; weak D call: TRBD2 (5 bases). The CDR3 is made up of 14 amino acids. Per the germline V gene, CDR1 is MNHEY and CDR2 is SMNVEV (reference sequence). Trimming pared 6 bases from V and 3 bases from J, leaving 15 bases between. The DNA of the CDR3 is TGTGCCAGCAGCAGATCCGGACTCATCTACGAGCAGTACTTC. Translating it yields CASSRSGLIYEQYF.

The chain carries TRBV28 and TRBJ1-2, with 8 nucleotides matching TRBD1. Germline CDR1 MDHEN, CDR2 SYDVKM. After removal of 6 bases from V and 7 bases from J, the junction contained 7 bases not matched to a gene. CDR3 length: 13 amino acids. The CDR3 nucleotides read TGTGCCAGCAGCTCAGGGGGCGCGGTTGGCTACACCTTC. Amino acid sequence: CASSSGGAVGYTF.

The rearrangement links TRBV18 to TRBJ2-3; 9 nucleotides match TRBD2. With 3 bases clipped from V and 1 base from J, the junction kept 20 bases outside the gene matches. This CDR3 has 21 residues. CDR1 is KGHSH and CDR2 is LQKENI in the germline V gene. This CDR3 is CASSPVPLLAGLGEGTDTQYF. The CDR3 nucleotides are TGTGCCAGCTCACCGGTCCCTTTGCTAGCGGGATTGGGCGAGGGCACAGATACGCAGTATTTT.

This chain links TRBV29-1 with TRBJ2-7; TRBD1 matches 7 bases. This CDR3 comprises 13 residues. CDR1 and CDR2 from the germline V gene are SQVTM and ANQGSEA. J lost 5 bases, V lost 4 bases, and 8 bases had no gene match. The CDR3 protein is CSVGVNRGNEQYF. The CDR3 region has the DNA TGCAGCGTTGGGGTTAACAGGGGTAACGAGCAGTACTTC.

The chain uses TRBV6-5 and TRBJ2-1; 9 positions match TRBD2. The CDR3 is 13 residues long. CDR1 and CDR2 from the germline V gene are MNHEY and SVGAGI. V was clipped by 5 bases and J by 7 bases; unmatched bases: 3. CDR3 nucleotide sequence: TGTGCCAGCAGTAGCGGGAGGCCTAATGAGCAGTTCTTC. Translation: CASSSGRPNEQFF.

The gene calls are TRBV7-2 and TRBJ2-7; D might be TRBD1 (6 bases). Trimming left V 0 bases short and J 3 bases short, with 15 bases between. Germline CDR1 reads SGHTA; CDR2 reads FQGNSA. This CDR3 is built from 16 residues. CDR3 region: CASSLAGKQGIYEQYF. DNA for the CDR3: TGTGCCAGCAGCTTAGCGGGGAAACAGGGTATCTACGAGCAGTACTTC.

The chain has TRBV4-3 and TRBJ2-1; 7 positions agree with TRBD2. The J segment lost 7 bases and the V segment lost 0 bases, leaving 6 bases of the junction unmatched. The CDR3 extends over 15 amino acids. In germline, CDR1 is LGHNA, CDR2 YSLEER. CDR3 coding DNA: TGCGCCAGCAGCCAAGATGGGACTACCAGGAATGAGCAGTTCTTC. Translating gives CASSQDGTTRNEQFF.

The chain couples TRBV28 to TRBJ2-1, with TRBD2 as a possible D gene (6 bases). CDR1 is MDHEN and CDR2 is SYDVKM in the germline V gene. The CDR3 loop spans 14 amino acids. V gave up 2 bases and J gave up 8 bases, with 13 bases separating them. The CDR3 is CASSLSGGTYEQFF. The CDR3 coding sequence is TGTGCCAGCAGTTTAAGCGGCGGGACGTATGAGCAGTTCTTC.

The chain is built from TRBV11-2 and TRBJ2-2, with D maybe TRBD2 (5 bases). The CDR3 totals 17 residues. The V end lost 5 bases, the J end lost 5 bases, and 21 bases lay between the germline ends. The germline gives CDR1 SGHAT, CDR2 FQNNGV. CDR3 in DNA: TGTGCCAGCAGCCCGAGGGTGGGTGTAGGATATACCGGGGAGCTGTTTTTT. Residues: CASSPRVGVGYTGELFF. Supplemented by reference TRBV11-2 and TRBJ2-2, the full variable domain reads EAGVAQSPRYKIIEKRQSVAFWCNPISGHATLYWYQQILGQGPKLLIQFQNNGVVDDSQLPKDRFSAERLKGVDSTLKIQPAKLEDSAVYLCASSPRVGVGYTGELFFGEGSRLTVL.